The 5 T cell receptor beta chains listed next were all sequenced from one sample in a study of T cell repertoires in cytomegalovirus infection. No antigen has been assigned to these receptors. TCRdb itself ran the reads through MiXCR, one entry per CDR3 protein. This table has 400,000 to 600,000 distinct CDR3 sequences, 42% appearing once. Specimen: cultured PBMCs, collected from culture after CMV antigen stimulation. The source of these receptors is a human donor in good health (CMV status not recorded). Some clones in this sample may be carry-over from other donors' samples.

This chain connects TRBV7-2 to TRBJ2-7; 8 bases match TRBD1. Trimming removed 5 bases from V and 3 bases from J; junction bases left unmatched: 6. In germline, CDR1 is SGHTA, CDR2 FQGNSA. The CDR3 consists of 14 residues. CDR3 sequence (DNA): TGTGCCAGCAGCCCGGGACAGGTGGTCTACGAGCAGTACTTC. This encodes CASSPGQVVYEQYF.

As regards this clonotype: One end of the junction varies from germline; a read error may be responsible. This chain connects TRBV28 to TRBJ1-5, with D unclear. Germline V gene data show CDR1 as MDHEN and CDR2 as SYDVKM. CDR3 length: 15 amino acids. Here the CDR3 reads CASSRRTASNQPRHF. In DNA form, the CDR3 reads TGTGCCAGCAGTAGGAGGACGGCTAGCAATCAGCCCCGGCATTTT.

This clonotype came up a few times. The chain links TRBV7-9 to TRBJ2-1; 9 bases line up with TRBD2. Germline CDR1 SEHNR, CDR2 FQNEAQ (reference sequence). The V gene end was trimmed by 4 bases and the J gene end by 0 bases; junction bases not matched to a gene: 10. The CDR3 has 18 amino acids. The CDR3 bases are TGTGCCAGCAGCTCTAGAGGGACTAGCTTCAGCTCCTACAATGAGCAGTTCTTC. Translated: CASSSRGTSFSSYNEQFF.

The chain joins TRBV5-4 to TRBJ2-5; D not certain. CDR3 length equals 12 residues. Trimming shortened V by 3 bases and J by 7 bases, and 10 bases separated the two germline ends. The germline CDR1 and CDR2 sequences are SGHNT and YYREEE (reference sequence). In DNA form, the CDR3 reads TGTGCCAGCAGCTCGCGGTTGGGGACCCAGTACTTC. The encoded protein is CASSSRLGTQYF.

The chain is built from TRBV15 and TRBJ1-2, with D possibly matching TRBD1 (5 bases). The CDR3 totals 14 residues. Trimming removed 3 bases from V and 8 bases from J, with 16 bases in between. Germline CDR1 is LNHNV and CDR2 is YYDKDF (reference sequence). This chain's CDR3 is CATSRERGLTGYTF. CDR3 bases: TGTGCCACCAGCAGGGAGAGGGGATTAACGGGCTACACCTTC.